This record covers a single T cell receptor beta chain. No treatment had been given to any patient before thyroid surgery. The germline V and J ends were trimmed by 4 bases and 4 bases, with 8 bases remaining between them. The CDR3 is made up of 14 amino acids. The germline gives CDR1 SNHLY, CDR2 FYNNEI. This sample is part of a study of metastatic and nonmetastatic thyroid tumors. TCRdb re-called clones via MiXCR from the PCR reads. In the table there are tens of thousands of clones, 30% to 40% of which are singletons. This receptor was taken from a female donor with papillary thyroid cancer or a benign thyroid nodule (not recorded which). Some clones in this sample may be carry-over from other donors' samples. This rearrangement joins TRBV2 to TRBJ2-6, with D unresolved. The sample was tumor tissue. DNA for the CDR3: TGTGCCAGCAGTGTCCCCGGGGGGGCCAACGTCCTGACTTTC. Protein product: CASSVPGGANVLTF.